These 16 T cell receptor beta chains share one sample of origin, sequenced in a study of blood T cell repertoires in COVID-19. Sequenced by immunoSEQ multiplex PCR; TCRdb stores in-frame clones only, minus some. In the table there are over 110,000 clones, about 79% of which are singletons. What was sequenced was peripheral blood. Receptors originate from a man in his sixties with active or convalescent COVID-19.

This clone was picked up one time. The chain links TRBV24-1 to TRBJ2-5; no reliable D call. The CDR3 length is 13 residues. The germline V and J ends were trimmed by 2 bases and 2 bases, with 5 bases remaining between them. Germline CDR1 is KGHDR and CDR2 is SFDVKD. In DNA form, the CDR3 reads TGTGCCACCAGTGATTCACAGCAAGAGACCCAGTACTTC. Translation: CATSDSQQETQYF.

The chain couples TRBV14 to TRBJ2-5; 8 bases are a match to TRBD2. The CDR3 extends over 15 amino acids. With 0 bases clipped from V and 4 bases from J, the junction kept 4 bases outside the gene matches. The germline gives CDR1 SGHDN, CDR2 FVKESK. CDR3 sequence reads: CASSQEGLAGETQYF. CDR3 coding DNA: TGTGCCAGCAGCCAAGAAGGCCTAGCGGGAGAGACCCAGTACTTC.

This chain's CDR3 is CASMLSRDSNYGYTF. The CDR3 region has the DNA TGCGCCAGCATGCTCTCGCGGGACAGCAACTATGGCTACACCTTC. The rearrangement uses TRBV4-3 and TRBJ1-2, with 7 bases matching TRBD1. CDR3 length: 15 residues. Germline V CDR1 and CDR2: LGHNA, YSLEER. V gave up 7 bases and J gave up 2 bases; unmatched junction bases: 10.

The chain recombines TRBV19 with TRBJ1-5; 7 positions agree with TRBD1. The CDR3 has 15 amino acids. Germline lookup yields CDR1 LNHDA and CDR2 SQIVND (reference sequence). V shed 5 bases and J 3 bases; nucleotides not matched to a gene: 7. CDR3 amino acids: CASSALDRFNQPQHF. CDR3 nucleotide sequence: TGTGCCAGTAGTGCTTTGGACAGGTTCAATCAGCCCCAGCATTTT.

This chain connects TRBV6-2 or TRBV6-3 to TRBJ1-1; 7 positions agree with TRBD1. With 0 bases clipped from V and 3 bases from J, the junction kept 13 bases outside the gene matches. This CDR3 comprises 18 residues. Germline-derived CDR1 and CDR2 are MNHEY and SVGEGT. The CDR3 nucleotides are TGTGCCAGCAGTTACTCGATTGGAGAGGTCAGGGGGGACACTGAAGCTTTCTTT. It translates to CASSYSIGEVRGDTEAFF.

The chain links TRBV4-3 to TRBJ2-4; 8 bases line up with TRBD2. CDR3 length: 20 residues. The germline V gene encodes CDR1 LGHNA and CDR2 YSLEER. Trimming removed 1 base from V and 0 bases from J; junction bases left unmatched: 14. This chain's CDR3 is CASSQGSEVAGLLAKNIQYF. The CDR3 nucleotides are TGCGCCAGCAGCCAAGGATCGGAGGTAGCGGGGCTACTAGCCAAAAACATTCAGTACTTC.

The chain combines TRBV5-4 with TRBJ2-1, with TRBD1 as a possible D gene (6 bases). The V end was cut by 3 bases, the J end by 7 bases, with 14 bases between. Germline V gene sequence: CDR1 SGHNT, CDR2 YYREEE (reference sequence). The CDR3 length is 14 residues. The CDR3 bases are TGTGCCAGCAGCTCGTACAGGGAGCCGAATGAGCAGTTCTTC. Amino acid sequence: CASSSYREPNEQFF.

This chain links TRBV15 with TRBJ1-1; 7 nucleotides line up with TRBD1. J gave up 3 bases and V 4 bases, and 5 bases lay outside the gene matches. Germline CDR1 and CDR2: LNHNV and YYDKDF (reference sequence). This CDR3 is 14 amino acids long. The CDR3 protein is CATSMGQLDTEAFF. The CDR3 DNA is TGTGCCACCAGCATGGGACAGTTGGACACTGAAGCTTTCTTT.

CDR3 DNA: TGCGCCAGCAGCTTGGACGGACAGCCGAATCAGCCCCAGCATTTT. Its translation is CASSLDGQPNQPQHF. The chain employs TRBV5-1 and TRBJ1-5; D might be TRBD1 (6 bases). The V gene lost 0 bases and the J gene lost 4 bases, with 11 bases spanning the gap. Germline CDR1 is SGHRS and CDR2 is YFSETQ. This CDR3 contains 15 residues.

This clone was detected once. V usage is TRBV27 and J usage is TRBJ1-6; 8 bases are shared with TRBD1. Trimming took 6 bases from V and 6 from J; bases not matched to a gene: 7. The CDR3 extends over 15 amino acids. Germline loops: CDR1 MNHEY, CDR2 SMNVEV (reference sequence). CDR3 nucleotide sequence: TGTGCCAGCAGCGACGCTACAGGGGGTAATTCACCCCTCCACTTT. This gives the protein CASSDATGGNSPLHF.

Of note for this clone: This may be a read error: a much more frequent sequence differs by one nucleotide. The rearrangement links TRBV6-5 to TRBJ1-1; no firm D call. This CDR3 spans 12 amino acids. Trimming removed 2 bases from V and 7 bases from J, with 8 bases in between. Germline V gives CDR1 MNHEY, CDR2 SVGAGI. CDR3 nucleotide sequence: TGTGCCAGCAGTTACGGAGGGATTGAAGCTTTCTTT. Encoded protein: CASSYGGIEAFF.

This sequence joins TRBV27 and TRBJ1-2, with D possibly matching TRBD1 (5 bases). With 8 bases removed from V and 4 bases from J, the gap between germline ends came to 11 bases. This CDR3 contains 12 residues. The germline V gene has CDR1 MNHEY and CDR2 SMNVEV (reference sequence). The CDR3 DNA sequence: TGTGCCAGCGACCCGGACACCTATGGCTACACCTTC. Its protein product is CASDPDTYGYTF.

The chain is built from TRBV27 and TRBJ1-2, with 11 bases that match TRBD1. J was trimmed by 0 bases and V by 3 bases; bases with no gene match: 9. Germline V gene data show CDR1 as MNHEY and CDR2 as SMNVEV (reference sequence). CDR3 size: 18 residues. The CDR3 is CASSFFGTGGTPNYGYTF. The CDR3 nucleotides are TGTGCCAGCAGTTTTTTTGGGACAGGGGGGACTCCTAACTATGGCTACACCTTC.

The J gene is TRBJ2-2, the V gene TRBV19, with D possibly TRBD1 on 6 matching bases. The V gene's germline CDR1 is LNHDA and CDR2 SQIVND (reference sequence). The CDR3 loop spans 14 amino acids. Trimming pared 3 bases from V and 4 bases from J, leaving 9 bases between. This CDR3 reads CASSITGSTGELFF. The CDR3 DNA is TGTGCCAGTAGTATTACAGGGTCCACCGGGGAGCTGTTTTTT.

This chain joins TRBV6-5 and TRBJ2-7, with no clear D. Germline values: CDR1 MNHEY, CDR2 SVGAGI. This CDR3 is 13 amino acids long. V lost 4 bases to trimming and J lost 6 bases, with 13 bases between them. This CDR3 is CASSLLATGEQYF. The DNA of the CDR3 is TGTGCCAGCAGTTTACTCGCGACGGGCGAGCAGTACTTC.

The V call is TRBV18, the J call TRBJ1-1; D perhaps matches TRBD1 (6 bases). Germline V gives CDR1 KGHSH, CDR2 LQKENI. V lost 3 bases and J lost 1, with 18 bases in between. The CDR3 covers 17 residues. The CDR3 region is CASSPVRGGGRNTEAFF. The CDR3 region has the DNA TGTGCCAGCTCACCGGTTCGGGGGGGCGGGAGGAACACTGAAGCTTTCTTT. Full variable domain (missing parts from reference TRBV18 and TRBJ1-1): NAGVMQNPRHLVRRRGQEARLRCSPMKGHSHVYWYRQLPEEGLKFMVYLQKENIIDESGMPKERFSAEFPKEGPSILRIQQVVRGDSAAYFCASSPVRGGGRNTEAFFGQGTRLTVV.